The rows below give T cell receptor beta chains drawn from one sample of a study of shared clonotypes between healthy human individuals. Libraries were prepared by immunoSEQ multiplex PCR; TCRdb keeps only in-frame clonotypes and omits some of them. The sample lists roughly 200,000 clones, around 63% occurring once. Input material: memory CD4+ T cells sorted from blood. All receptors derive from a man younger than 45 in good health. Both conserved end residues are part of each CDR3. D genes are given only for firm matches. Size tells how often a clone was seen (once, few, many) or the class of an expanded clone, and some rows leave it out.

v_gene: TRBV5-1; d_gene: NA; j_gene: TRBJ1-1; abundance: once; CDR3aa: CASSLAQGNTEAFF; CDR3nt: TGCGCCAGCAGCTTGGCTCAGGGGAACACTGAAGCTTTCTTT
v_gene: TRBV10-2; d_gene: NA; j_gene: TRBJ1-2; abundance: many; CDR3aa: CASSSLDLGGYTF; CDR3nt: TGCGCCAGCAGTTCCCTGGATCTCGGGGGCTACACCTTC
v_gene: TRBV4-1; d_gene: NA; j_gene: TRBJ1-2; abundance: NA; CDR3aa: CASSQDSMWYGYTF; CDR3nt: TGCGCCAGCAGCCAAGATAGCATGTGGTATGGCTACACCTTC
v_gene: TRBV6-6; d_gene: NA; j_gene: TRBJ1-2; abundance: NA; CDR3aa: CASSRGGADYGYTF; CDR3nt: TGTGCCAGCAGCCGGGGGGGGGCCGACTATGGCTACACCTTC
v_gene: TRBV11-2; d_gene: TRBD2; j_gene: TRBJ2-1; abundance: NA; CDR3aa: CASTSRASGTTAHEQFF; CDR3nt: TGTGCCAGCACCTCCCGGGCTAGCGGAACAACTGCGCATGAGCAGTTCTTC
v_gene: TRBV5-4; d_gene: NA; j_gene: TRBJ2-2; abundance: NA; CDR3aa: CASSNAAARAVGELFF; CDR3nt: TGTGCCAGCAGTAATGCCGCTGCCAGGGCTGTCGGGGAGCTGTTTTTT
v_gene: TRBV5-1; d_gene: TRBD1; j_gene: TRBJ1-5; abundance: NA; CDR3aa: CASSETGDQPQHF; CDR3nt: TGCGCCAGCAGTGAAACAGGGGATCAGCCCCAGCATTTT
v_gene: TRBV28; d_gene: NA; j_gene: TRBJ2-1; abundance: NA; CDR3aa: CASSRGLRTYNEQFF; CDR3nt: TGTGCCAGCAGCCGGGGACTGAGAACCTACAATGAGCAGTTCTTC
v_gene: TRBV6-5; d_gene: NA; j_gene: TRBJ2-5; abundance: NA; CDR3aa: CASSYGRGSQETQYF; CDR3nt: TGTGCCAGCAGTTACGGCCGCGGGTCGCAAGAGACCCAGTACTTC
v_gene: TRBV9; d_gene: NA; j_gene: TRBJ1-1; abundance: NA; CDR3aa: CASSVTGQITEAFF; CDR3nt: TGTGCCAGCAGCGTGACCGGACAGATCACTGAAGCTTTCTTT
v_gene: TRBV21-1; d_gene: NA; j_gene: TRBJ2-2; abundance: NA; CDR3aa: CANVDPFSGELFF; CDR3nt: TGTGCCAACGTTGATCCCTTTAGCGGGGAGCTGTTTTTT
v_gene: TRBV5-1; d_gene: TRBD1; j_gene: TRBJ2-2; abundance: NA; CDR3aa: CASSLGQGVTGELFF; CDR3nt: TGCGCCAGCAGCTTGGGTCAGGGGGTCACCGGGGAGCTGTTTTTT
v_gene: TRBV6-4; d_gene: NA; j_gene: TRBJ1-1; abundance: few; CDR3aa: CASSDSSRGTEAFF; CDR3nt: TGTGCCAGCAGTGACTCGAGTCGGGGGACTGAAGCTTTCTTT
v_gene: TRBV5-3; d_gene: TRBD1; j_gene: TRBJ2-7; abundance: NA; CDR3aa: CASRPGQGYEQYF; CDR3nt: TGTGCCAGCAGACCCGGACAGGGCTACGAGCAGTACTTC
v_gene: TRBV5-1; d_gene: TRBD2; j_gene: TRBJ2-3; abundance: NA; CDR3aa: CASPEGRAGGRRLWNTQYF; CDR3nt: TGCGCCAGCCCCGAGGGTCGGGCGGGAGGGCGAAGATTGTGGAATACGCAGTATTTT
v_gene: TRBV18; d_gene: TRBD2; j_gene: TRBJ2-3; abundance: few; CDR3aa: CASSGLAGFTDTQYF; CDR3nt: TGTGCCAGCTCAGGCCTAGCGGGATTTACAGATACGCAGTATTTT
v_gene: TRBV13; d_gene: NA; j_gene: TRBJ1-2; abundance: many; CDR3aa: CASSRTGGSYGYTF; CDR3nt: TGTGCCAGCAGCAGAACGGGGGGGTCCTATGGCTACACCTTC
v_gene: TRBV18; d_gene: NA; j_gene: TRBJ2-4; abundance: many; CDR3aa: CASSDSVGLQYF; CDR3nt: TGTGCCAGCTCAGATTCGGTGGGTTTACAGTACTTC
v_gene: TRBV18; d_gene: TRBD1; j_gene: TRBJ1-4; abundance: NA; CDR3aa: CASSPDRQNEKLFF; CDR3nt: TGTGCCAGCTCACCGGACAGGCAAAATGAAAAACTGTTTTTT
v_gene: TRBV5-8; d_gene: TRBD1; j_gene: TRBJ1-2; abundance: NA; CDR3aa: CASSPQGVYGYTF; CDR3nt: TGTGCCAGCAGCCCGCAGGGGGTGTACGGCTACACCTTC
v_gene: TRBV10-3; d_gene: TRBD2; j_gene: TRBJ2-3; abundance: NA; CDR3aa: CAARPAGATDTQYF; CDR3nt: TGTGCCGCCCGACCTGCGGGAGCGACAGATACGCAGTATTTT
v_gene: TRBV28; d_gene: TRBD2; j_gene: TRBJ2-1; abundance: NA; CDR3aa: CASSPRTRIIAGGLSYNEQFF; CDR3nt: TGTGCCAGCAGCCCTAGGACCAGAATTATAGCGGGAGGGTTATCCTACAATGAGCAGTTCTTC